This record concerns one T cell receptor (beta chain) sequence. Its target is unknown. Sequenced by immunoSEQ multiplex PCR; TCRdb stores in-frame clones only, minus some. There are 75,000 to 95,000 clones in the sample; 75% to 90% occur only once, and 6% to 7.5% lies in the top ten. V was cut by 0 bases and J by 2 bases, with 11 bases left in between. This CDR3 region has 15 residues. Per the germline V gene, CDR1 is SGHAT and CDR2 is FQNNGV. The entry originates in a study of OX40 agonist ivuxolimab in advanced cancers. Study information: Prior therapy, whether anti-PD-1, anti-PD-L1 or anti-CTLA-4, was allowed, and 40% had some.

Study results and limitations: Expanded clones were, on average, more numerous among CD8+ T cells than CD4+. Among the lowest peripheral clonal expansion occurred in 0.1-3.0 mg/kg partial responders. Expanded peripheral T-cell antigen specificity went undetermined.

The receptor comes from an adult with an advanced solid tumor such as melanoma, head and neck, liver or kidney cancer. The sample here was CD4+ or CD8+ T cells sorted from blood, taken in a trial of the OX40 agonist ivuxolimab. V usage is TRBV11-2 and J usage is TRBJ2-7; D tentatively reads TRBD1 or TRBD2 (5 bases each). The DNA of the CDR3 is TGTGCCAGCAGCTTAGACCGGGACGGGACCTACGAGCAGTACTTC. This codes for CASSLDRDGTYEQYF.